This TCR beta chain was identified in a study of blood T cell repertoires in COVID-19 (dated by TCRdb to about 2020). Regarding the research as a whole: Collaborator samples came from the United States, Italy and Spain and covered acute and convalescent phases of COVID-19. The repertoires were released in a freely available public database meant as a resource for research on the immune response to SARS-CoV-2. The prospective study material was composed of cDNA or gDNA derived from T cells, B-cell-depleted T cells, or PBMCs. The sample metadata nearly always contained a de-identified subject ID, COVID-19 status, age in years and sex. Where available, HLA class I and class II types were obtained from metadata supplied by the sample provider rather than from assay-based typing. Samples came from the ongoing ImmuneRACE study (first 160 participants) plus 1,254 subjects from 6 global collaborators. The dataset comprised deeply sampled blood TCRbeta repertoires from subjects exposed to, actively infected with, or recovered from COVID-19.

TCRbeta CDR3 regions were amplified from genomic DNA by means of the immunoSEQ Assay, a bias-controlled multiplex PCR. The published analysis was carried out like this. Within the assay, amplification of reference gene primers was used to estimate how many nucleated cells each sample contained. To quantify the absolute abundance of each unique TCRbeta CDR3 rearrangement, sequence reads were collapsed and filtered. Productive Simpson clonality was computed per sample as the square root of Simpson's diversity index over productive rearrangements. Entries here come from immuneACCESS through TCRdb and include only in-frame sequences with V and J called. Some clones fail to appear in such tables; in the studies checked, an unresolved V gene covers under half of the shortfall, and the cause of the remainder is unknown. The D gene and trimming were derived from the DNA, and the V and J assignments and clone size from that table. The sample profile shows 75,000 to 90,000 clones; approximately 87% of them were found once. Of the sample, over 9.5% falls within the top ten clones.

V was cut back by 0 bases and J by 3 bases, leaving a gap of 13 bases between them. The germline V gene specifies SGDLS as CDR1 and YYNGEE as CDR2. From the cysteine up to the phenylalanine, the CDR3 has a length of 15 residues. The only DNA kept is the CDR3, 45 bases in frame from the first base. Each collaborating institution followed its own protocols to collect whole blood in K2EDTA tubes. For TCRbeta analysis, collaborators shipped samples as frozen whole blood, isolated PBMCs, or DNA extracted from either of those sample types. Summary of the overall study and its limitations: The quantity of clinical and demographic metadata differed by source and by participant and was supplied without curation.

To note about this clone: Which antigen it targets is not known. No clone much larger than this one lies a single base away; base qualities are absent.

This TCR was sampled from a human donor in a cohort sampled during active COVID-19. The V gene is TRBV9 and the J gene is TRBJ2-7; TRBD2 is possibly the D segment (6 matching bases). What was sequenced was peripheral blood. The DNA sequence is as follows: TGTGCCAGCAGCGTAGAGGGAGGAGGAGGCTACGAGCAGTACTTC. The encoded protein is CASSVEGGGGYEQYF.